Shown below are 21 T cell receptor beta chains from a single sample sequenced in a study of T-cell reconstitution after alpha-beta-depleted transplantation in children. Unique molecular identifiers featured in how the TCRbeta library was prepared. TCRdb ran MiXCR on the PCR reads and lists one entry per CDR3 protein. The data hold 95,000 to 120,000 distinct CDR3 sequences, with roughly 6.1% observed a single time. The sample here was PBMCs, mostly from graft donor cells, taken 360 days after TCRalphabeta/CD19-depleted stem cell transplant. The receptors derive from a male patient between 2 and 15 years old who had a stem cell transplant for acute lymphoblastic leukemia, so the T cells may come from the graft donor.

The chain is built from TRBV6-1 and TRBJ2-1; TRBD2 matches at 12 bases. J gave up 6 bases and V 5 bases, and 5 bases lay outside the gene matches. The CDR3 extends over 15 amino acids. CDR1 is MNHNS, CDR2 SASEGT, per germline. This CDR3 is CASSRLAGAPNEQFF. The CDR3 bases are TGTGCCAGCAGTCGACTAGCGGGAGCCCCCAATGAGCAGTTCTTC.

The chain has TRBV6-5 and TRBJ1-3, with 8 positions matching TRBD1. V was clipped by 6 bases and J by 0 bases; unmatched bases: 7. The CDR3 length is 16 residues. Per germline, CDR1 MNHEY and CDR2 SVGAGI. The CDR3 protein is CASSLRDRSSGNTIYF. The CDR3 nucleotides read TGTGCCAGCAGCTTAAGGGACAGGAGCTCTGGAAACACCATATATTTT.

The V call is TRBV2, the J call TRBJ1-5, with a tentative D call TRBD1 (5 bases). The length of the CDR3 is 12 residues. The germline V and J ends were trimmed by 7 bases and 2 bases, with 6 bases remaining between them. Per germline, CDR1 SNHLY and CDR2 FYNNEI. The CDR3 bases are TGTGCCAGCATGGGGGGCAATCAGCCCCAGCATTTT. Protein: CASMGGNQPQHF.

This clonotype was counted at least ten times. This chain links TRBV10-3 with TRBJ2-1; the D call may be TRBD1 or TRBD2 (5 bases each). The V end was cut by 4 bases, the J end by 0 bases, with 10 bases between. Looked up from germline, CDR1 is ENHRY and CDR2 is SYGVKD. There are 15 residues in the CDR3. The DNA of the CDR3 is TGTGCCATCAGTGGGGACGGCAGCTCCTACAATGAGCAGTTCTTC. Protein sequence: CAISGDGSSYNEQFF.

This clonotype was counted many times. V usage is TRBV5-1 and J usage is TRBJ1-2, with a tentative D call TRBD1 (5 bases). Between the trimmed V and J ends, which lost 1 base and 7 bases, there was a span of 14 bases. The CDR3 is made up of 14 amino acids. Germline loops: CDR1 SGHRS, CDR2 YFSETQ. The CDR3 DNA is TGCGCCAGCAGCTTGAGGGGATTTTCTACTGGCTACACCTTC. Its protein is CASSLRGFSTGYTF.

This clonotype has at least ten counts. The chain recombines TRBV4-3 with TRBJ2-1; D is undetermined. Germline CDR1 reads LGHNA; CDR2 reads YSLEER. Trimming took 1 base from V and 7 from J, leaving 11 bases between them. The CDR3 runs to 14 residues. The CDR3 region is CASSQGTPGNEQFF. For the CDR3, the DNA is TGCGCCAGCAGCCAAGGAACCCCTGGGAATGAGCAGTTCTTC.

This rearrangement joins TRBV9 to TRBJ2-7; 11 nucleotides align to TRBD2. The CDR3 length is 14 residues. Germline-derived CDR1 and CDR2 are SGDLS and YYNGEE. J gave up 7 bases and V 2 bases, and 5 bases lay outside the gene matches. The CDR3 nucleotides are TGTGCCAGCAGCGTTAGCGGGAGGGTGGAGGAGCAGTACTTC. Its protein is CASSVSGRVEEQYF.

This clonotype was counted ten times or more. The rearrangement joins TRBV20-1 to TRBJ1-5; perhaps TRBD1 as D (6 bases). Germline CDR1 is DFQATT and CDR2 is SNEGSKA (reference sequence). CDR3 length: 10 residues. With 6 bases removed from V and 11 bases from J, the gap between germline ends came to 11 bases. The CDR3 reads CSATTGSQHF. The CDR3 region has the DNA TGCAGTGCCACCACAGGGTCCCAGCATTTT.

In its sample, this clonotype was seen a few times. The rearrangement links TRBV4-2 to TRBJ2-7, with D perhaps given as TRBD1 or TRBD2 (5 bases each). Germline V gene data show CDR1 as LGHNA and CDR2 as YNFKEQ. The V gene lost 0 bases and the J gene lost 2 bases, with 8 bases spanning the gap. CDR3 length: 14 amino acids. Here the CDR3 reads CASSQDRGPYEQYF. CDR3 coding DNA: TGTGCCAGCAGCCAAGACCGGGGACCCTACGAGCAGTACTTC.

This clonotype was seen ten or more times. The chain couples TRBV12-3 or TRBV12-4 to TRBJ1-2; D unclear. The CDR3 covers 14 residues. Trimming removed 5 bases from V and 4 bases from J, with 14 bases in between. The CDR3 sequence: CASSGPNPSYGYTF. CDR3 sequence (DNA): TGTGCCAGCAGTGGACCCAACCCGTCCTATGGCTACACCTTC.

A few counts support this clonotype. This chain joins TRBV20-1 and TRBJ2-5; no firm D call. The CDR3 sequence is 10 residues long. Germline lookup yields CDR1 DFQATT and CDR2 SNEGSKA (reference sequence). V lost 1 base and J 7 bases, leaving 4 bases between the germline ends. The CDR3 protein is CSARVRTQYF. CDR3 in DNA: TGCAGTGCTAGAGTACGGACCCAGTACTTC.

V and J are TRBV28 and TRBJ2-5, with 9 bases fitting TRBD1. The germline V gene has CDR1 MDHEN and CDR2 SYDVKM. V shed 5 bases, J shed 5 bases, and the junction held 12 bases outside the gene matches. This CDR3 spans 16 amino acids. The CDR3, as DNA: TGTGCCAGCAGTCCCTGGGACAGGGACGGAGGGGAGACCCAGTACTTC. It codes for CASSPWDRDGGETQYF.

This clonotype was seen ten or more times. The genes are TRBV24-1 and TRBJ2-5; D may be TRBD1 (6 bases). The CDR3 runs to 16 residues. Between the trimmed V and J ends, which lost 5 bases and 1 base, there was a span of 16 bases. The germline CDR1 and CDR2 sequences are KGHDR and SFDVKD. DNA for the CDR3: TGTGCCACCAGTGCAATCAGGGGAAGAGGCCAAGAGACCCAGTACTTC. Protein: CATSAIRGRGQETQYF.

The rearrangement links TRBV20-1 to TRBJ2-2; a weak D match, TRBD2 (6 bases). Deletions cut 3 bases from V and 8 bases from J, with 19 bases between. Germline V CDR1 and CDR2: DFQATT, SNEGSKA (reference sequence). This CDR3 region has 15 residues. CDR3 in amino acids: CSASFAGRDSGELFF. In DNA, the CDR3 is TGCAGTGCTAGTTTCGCGGGACGCGACTCAGGGGAGCTGTTTTTT.

The chain recombines TRBV6-2 or TRBV6-3 with TRBJ2-3; 8 bases match TRBD1. This CDR3 spans 16 amino acids. Germline lookup yields CDR1 MNHEY and CDR2 SVGEGT. With 1 base clipped from V and 0 bases from J, the junction kept 3 bases outside the gene matches. CDR3 loop: CASSYWTGPSTDTQYF. CDR3 DNA sequence: TGTGCCAGCAGTTACTGGACAGGGCCTAGCACAGATACGCAGTATTTT.

In this sample, this clonotype turned up many times. J is TRBJ2-2 and V is TRBV12-3 or TRBV12-4, with 8 bases matching TRBD2. The CDR3 totals 13 residues. J was trimmed by 5 bases and V by 5 bases; bases with no gene match: 1. CDR3 DNA: TGTGCCAGCAGTCCGGGGGGGACCGGGGAGCTGTTTTTT. It codes for CASSPGGTGELFF.

This clonotype was found many times. This chain joins TRBV28 and TRBJ2-2; D not certain. This CDR3 spans 14 amino acids. The V gene's germline CDR1 is MDHEN and CDR2 SYDVKM. Trimming cost V 6 bases and J 2 bases, with 10 bases left between them. CDR3 sequence: CASSRERNTGELFF. The CDR3 DNA follows: TGTGCCAGCAGCCGTGAGCGTAACACCGGGGAGCTGTTTTTT.

Many counts were recorded for this clonotype. V gene TRBV28 combines with J gene TRBJ2-5; 7 bases are a match to TRBD1. This CDR3 is 14 amino acids long. Unmatched junction bases numbered 7, after V lost 8 bases and J lost 1 base. Per the germline V gene, CDR1 is MDHEN and CDR2 is SYDVKM. The CDR3 sequence is CASGGQPFQETQYF. The CDR3 DNA reads as TGTGCCAGCGGGGGACAGCCATTCCAAGAGACCCAGTACTTC.

The chain is built from TRBV28 and TRBJ1-5; perhaps TRBD1 as D (5 bases). The V and J ends lost 5 bases and 0 bases respectively, with 29 bases between them. CDR3 length: 21 residues. Germline V lookup: CDR1 MDHEN, CDR2 SYDVKM. The CDR3 spells CASSHPDMGRGGWLSNQPQHF. As DNA, the CDR3 is TGTGCCAGCAGTCACCCGGACATGGGGCGCGGTGGTTGGCTTAGCAATCAGCCCCAGCATTTT.

Only a few counts were recorded for this clonotype. The V gene is TRBV25-1, the J gene TRBJ2-1; D is perhaps TRBD1 or TRBD2 (5 bases each). The CDR3 contains 13 residues. V was trimmed by 4 bases and J by 10 bases, leaving 14 bases between them. Germline assignment: CDR1 MGHDK and CDR2 SYGVNS. The CDR3 sequence: CASSALGTAEQFF. In DNA, the CDR3 is TGTGCCAGCAGTGCCCTAGGGACCGCGGAGCAGTTCTTC.

As DNA, the CDR3 is TGTGCCAGCAGTGAAATGGTCGAGGGACAGTATCACGCCTGGGATTCACCCCTCCACTTT. It codes for CASSEMVEGQYHAWDSPLHF. The chain uses TRBV6-1 and TRBJ1-6, with 7 positions matching TRBD1. The CDR3 length is 20 residues. With 2 bases clipped from V and 8 bases from J, the junction kept 21 bases outside the gene matches. Germline V lookup: CDR1 MNHNS, CDR2 SASEGT.